Below are 24 T cell receptor beta chains sequenced from a single sample in a study of shared clonotypes between healthy human individuals (dated by TCRdb to 2018 to 2021). Library generation was performed with the immunoSEQ multiplex PCR assay. Held by TCRdb, this immuneACCESS table contains in-frame sequences only and omits some clones. Under half of the omission traces to an unresolved V gene where checked; the cause of the rest is unknown. For this sample the table gives about 2.4 million clones, of which more than 80% were detected only once. Under 0.15% of the sample is held by the ten biggest clonotypes. The sequenced sample was naive CD4+ T cells sorted from blood. Taken with the paper, the label for cell subset or site translates to: CD45RA+ positively selected. Receptors originate from a man aged 18 to 29 in good health.

V gene TRBV7-2 combines with J gene TRBJ1-2; D is undetermined. V was shortened by 5 bases and J by 2 bases, with 12 bases between the two germline ends. In germline, CDR1 is SGHTA, CDR2 FQGNSA. The CDR3 runs 14 residues. CDR3: CASSARVGNYGYTF. CDR3 bases: TGTGCCAGCAGCGCCCGGGTAGGGAACTATGGCTACACCTTC.

With regard to this clone: This sample includes further DNA sequences coding for the same CDR3. The chain is built from TRBV7-9 and TRBJ2-3; unclear D gene. V was clipped by 1 base and J by 0 bases, with 5 bases between them. Looked up from germline, CDR1 is SEHNR and CDR2 is FQNEAQ (reference sequence). The CDR3 length is 14 residues. CDR3 loop: CASSLVGSTDTQYF. CDR3 sequence (DNA): TGTGCCAGCAGCTTAGTGGGGAGCACAGATACGCAGTATTTT.

CDR3 region: CASSGTGQGRNGSPLHF. CDR3 coding DNA: TGTGCCAGCAGTGGGACGGGACAGGGGAGGAATGGCTCACCCCTCCACTTT. The gene calls are TRBV2 and TRBJ1-6; 10 bases align to TRBD1. The length of the CDR3 is 17 residues. The V segment lost 4 bases and the J segment 10 bases; nucleotides outside the gene matches: 13. From germline, CDR1 is SNHLY and CDR2 FYNNEI.

The genes are TRBV6-1 and TRBJ2-2; possible D gene TRBD1, 6 bases. Trimming took off 2 bases at V and 1 base at J, with 8 bases between the two ends. Germline-derived CDR1 and CDR2 are MNHNS and SASEGT. CDR3 length: 15 residues. The CDR3 nucleotides read TGTGCCAGCAGTGAACAGGGGTGGAACACCGGGGAGCTGTTTTTT. It specifies CASSEQGWNTGELFF.

The V gene is TRBV18, the J gene TRBJ1-4; TRBD1 aligns across 8 bases. The CDR3 totals 15 residues. Trimming cost V 5 bases and J 4 bases; bases outside gene matches: 6. Germline V gene lookup returns CDR1 KGHSH and CDR2 LQKENI. DNA for the CDR3: TGTGCCAGCTCAGCGGGGACAGGCATTAATGAAAAACTGTTTTTT. Amino acids: CASSAGTGINEKLFF.

This clone was detected once. V gene TRBV18 combines with J gene TRBJ1-3, with D perhaps TRBD1 (6 bases). Germline V lookup: CDR1 KGHSH, CDR2 LQKENI. Trimming cost V 5 bases and J 4 bases, with 21 bases left between them. The CDR3 runs 17 residues. The CDR3: CASSTGQGELGGNTIYF. The CDR3 DNA is TGTGCCAGCTCAACGGGACAAGGCGAGCTAGGAGGAAACACCATATATTTT.

The chain uses TRBV7-3 and TRBJ2-6; a weak D match, TRBD2 (5 bases). The germline V gene has CDR1 SGHTA and CDR2 FQGTGA. V was shortened by 2 bases and J by 4 bases, with 12 bases between the two germline ends. The CDR3 consists of 16 residues. This chain's CDR3 is CASSLPTGLGANVLTF. Written as DNA, the CDR3 is TGTGCCAGCAGCTTACCCACGGGGTTAGGGGCCAACGTCCTGACTTTC.

The chain recombines TRBV11-2 with TRBJ2-1, with a possible D match to TRBD2 (6 bases). V lost 0 bases to trimming and J lost 4 bases, with 10 bases between them. The CDR3 length is 15 residues. CDR1 SGHAT and CDR2 FQNNGV come from the germline V gene. The CDR3 nucleotides read TGTGCCAGCAGCTTAGATTACGGAGGGTACAATGAGCAGTTCTTC. It yields the protein CASSLDYGGYNEQFF.

V and J are TRBV4-3 and TRBJ2-7, with 10 positions matching TRBD2. V shed 4 bases, J shed 2 bases, and the junction held 5 bases outside the gene matches. CDR3 size: 15 residues. From germline, CDR1 is LGHNA and CDR2 YSLEER. DNA for the CDR3: TGCGCCAGCAGCCTTGCTAGCGGGAGCCCCTACGAGCAGTACTTC. Translated: CASSLASGSPYEQYF.

As to this clone: Mismatch with germline at one junction end may stem from a read error. This chain links TRBV10-3 with TRBJ2-3; D is uncertain. Germline CDR1 is ENHRY and CDR2 is SYGVKD. CDR3 size: 15 residues. CDR3 sequence (DNA): TGTGCCAGCAGTCCCGGCGCCACTAGCACAGATACGCAGTATTTT. It codes for CASSPGATSTDTQYF.

The rearrangement links TRBV19 to TRBJ2-3; 9 bases agree with TRBD2. The CDR3 is 17 residues long. J lost 4 bases, V lost 3 bases, and 11 bases had no gene match. CDR1 is LNHDA and CDR2 is SQIVND in the germline V gene (reference sequence). The CDR3 sequence is CASSMGRLAVLADTQYF. CDR3 DNA sequence: TGTGCCAGTAGTATGGGGAGACTAGCGGTTCTGGCAGATACGCAGTATTTT.

The chain is built from TRBV9 and TRBJ2-7, with 7 bases that match TRBD1. The CDR3 is 15 amino acids. Trimming took 0 bases from V and 2 from J; bases not matched to a gene: 5. The germline CDR1 and CDR2 sequences are SGDLS and YYNGEE. CDR3 nucleotides: TGTGCCAGCAGCGTAGGACAGGGTCAACCCTACGAGCAGTACTTC. Translated: CASSVGQGQPYEQYF.

CDR3 nucleotides: TGTGCCAGCAGCGTACGCGGGAGTGACACAGATACGCAGTATTTT. It specifies CASSVRGSDTDTQYF. The chain uses TRBV9 and TRBJ2-3; 7 bases agree with TRBD2. Germline assignment: CDR1 SGDLS and CDR2 YYNGEE. This CDR3 region has 15 residues. V lost 1 base to trimming and J lost 2 bases; unmatched junction nucleotides: 4.

The chain recombines TRBV20-1 with TRBJ2-5, with D possibly TRBD2 on 6 matching bases. The last part of the DNA fits TRBJ2-7 better; the J call may be wrong. The CDR3 has 11 residues. Germline-derived CDR1 and CDR2 are DFQATT and SNEGSKA (reference sequence). The CDR3 spells CSATRDSEQYF. Written as DNA, the CDR3 is TGCAGTGCCACCCGGGACTCCGAGCAGTACTTC.

The chain joins TRBV5-1 to TRBJ1-2; 9 nucleotides match TRBD1. The CDR3 loop spans 13 amino acids. Trimming at V came to 4 bases and at J to 6 bases, leaving 4 bases not matched to a gene. Germline CDR1 is SGHRS and CDR2 is YFSETQ. CDR3 sequence reads: CASSRTGEHGYTF. For the CDR3, the DNA is TGCGCCAGCAGCCGGACAGGGGAACATGGCTACACCTTC.

The gene calls are TRBV5-5 and TRBJ2-2, with no clear D. CDR1 SGHKS and CDR2 YYEKEE come from the germline V gene (reference sequence). The V end lost 0 bases, the J end lost 1 base, and 7 bases lay between the germline ends. The CDR3 covers 15 residues. This chain's CDR3 is CASSLVGQNTGELFF. CDR3 coding DNA: TGTGCCAGCAGCTTGGTTGGCCAGAACACCGGGGAGCTGTTTTTT.

This clone is a singleton in its sample. This sequence joins TRBV5-6 and TRBJ1-2; the match to TRBD1 covers 9 bases. There are 16 residues in the CDR3. Germline V gives CDR1 SGHDT, CDR2 YYEEEE. J lost 2 bases, V lost 7 bases, and 12 bases had no gene match. The CDR3 nucleotides are TGTGCCAGCCGGAGGACAGGGGACCTCTACAACTATGGCTACACCTTC. It translates to CASRRTGDLYNYGYTF.

The chain has TRBV6-1 and TRBJ1-5; D is unresolved. Germline lookup yields CDR1 MNHNS and CDR2 SASEGT. Trimming stripped 7 bases from V and 3 bases from J, with 10 bases between. The CDR3 has 13 residues. CDR3 in amino acids: CASNLAANQPQHF. The CDR3 nucleotides are TGTGCCAGCAATTTGGCAGCCAATCAGCCCCAGCATTTT.

V is TRBV7-8 and J is TRBJ1-5, with D perhaps matching TRBD1 (5 bases). V lost 5 bases and J 7 bases, leaving 12 bases between the germline ends. Germline V CDR1 and CDR2: SGHVS, FQNEAQ. The CDR3 has 13 amino acids. CDR3 DNA: TGTGCCAGCAGCCTACGGGGGGGGCAGCCCCAGCATTTT. It yields the protein CASSLRGGQPQHF.

The chain links TRBV30 to TRBJ1-2; D ambiguous. CDR3 length: 13 residues. Trimming took off 0 bases at V and 4 bases at J, with 9 bases between the two ends. Germline V gene sequence: CDR1 GTSNPN, CDR2 SVGIG (reference sequence). CDR3 bases: TGTGCCTGGAGTGTATTACCATTCTATGGCTACACCTTC. It specifies CAWSVLPFYGYTF.

This chain connects TRBV28 to TRBJ2-5; D ambiguous. The germline V and J ends were trimmed by 5 bases and 4 bases, with 20 bases remaining between them. The CDR3 runs 16 residues. Germline V CDR1 and CDR2: MDHEN, SYDVKM. CDR3 nucleotides: TGTGCCAGCAGTCCCGGGCGGCGGAACTGGGGAGAGACCCAGTACTTC. This sequence encodes CASSPGRRNWGETQYF.

As regards this clone: The identical CDR3 is also encoded by other nucleotide sequences in the sample. The CDR3 nucleotides read TGTGCCAGCAGCTTAGTGTCAGGGGGCTCCTACGAGCAGTACTTC. Protein: CASSLVSGGSYEQYF. The V gene is TRBV7-2, the J gene TRBJ2-7; 7 bases line up with TRBD1. V gave up 1 base and J gave up 0 bases; unmatched junction bases: 3. From germline, CDR1 is SGHTA and CDR2 FQGNSA. This CDR3 has 15 residues.

This clone was detected only once. The rearrangement joins TRBV5-1 to TRBJ1-1; TRBD1 matches 12 bases. CDR3 length equals 13 residues. Germline lookup yields CDR1 SGHRS and CDR2 YFSETQ. The V segment lost 7 bases and the J segment 9 bases; nucleotides outside the gene matches: 7. In DNA, the CDR3 is TGCGCCAGCTCGACTCGGGACAGGGGGCAAGCTTTCTTT. This translates into CASSTRDRGQAFF.

The chain uses TRBV19 and TRBJ1-4; D is unresolved. CDR3 length: 15 residues. Germline loops: CDR1 LNHDA, CDR2 SQIVND (reference sequence). Trimming removed 5 bases from V and 8 bases from J, with 18 bases in between. This chain's CDR3 is CASSSLPGEREKLFF. CDR3 in DNA: TGTGCCAGTAGTTCCCTTCCTGGGGAAAGGGAAAAACTGTTTTTT.